Listed below are T cell receptor beta chains from one sample, sequenced in a study of cytomegalovirus exposure and HLA in healthy donors. The method was immunoSEQ multiplex PCR; TCRdb's version includes in-frame clones alone and lacks a portion of them. The data contain around 170,000 clones, approximately 83% of them singletons. The sequenced sample consisted of PBMCs. The source is a woman aged 18-29 years in good health and CMV-seronegative. CDR3s leave out the opening cysteine and the closing phenylalanine or tryptophan. The D gene is left open where the match is weak.

>TRBJ1-1|.|TRBV11-1
ASSLGTIGGTEAF
>TRBJ1-5|.|TRBV12-5
ASGLTGNQPQH
>TRBJ2-3|TRBD1|TRBV6-4
ASSDSDRVSDTQY
>TRBJ2-1|.|TRBV5-4
ASSLLGSSYNEQF
>TRBJ2-3|TRBD2|TRBV11-3
ASSSSFLAGGRADTQY
>TRBJ2-3|.|TRBV19
ASSIQGMDTQY
>TRBJ2-6|.|TRBV27
ASRLIHSGANVLT
>TRBJ2-1|.|TRBV27
ASTPRGRAGYIGQF
>TRBJ2-3|TRBD1|TRBV7-2
ASSAPTGLTDTQY
>TRBJ2-7|.|TRBV6-8
ASSYFRGSHSCEQY
>TRBJ2-1|.|TRBV7-9
ASSLAGTLGYNEQF
>TRBJ1-1|.|TRBV14
ASSPRTGGNTEAF
>TRBJ1-5|.|TRBV27
ASSLLAGNQPQH
>TRBJ1-5|.|TRBV2
ASTKGAKRSNQPQH
>TRBJ1-2|.|TRBV2
ASSETGANYGYT
>TRBJ1-2|TRBD1|TRBV27
ASSLPNRDRDHYGYT
>TRBJ1-2|TRBD1|TRBV28
ASKLGQGVGKDGYT
>TRBJ2-3|TRBD1|TRBV5-4
ASSPDRGSADTQY
>TRBJ1-1|TRBD1|TRBV19
ASSRGQGENTEAF
>TRBJ1-1|TRBD1|TRBV6-7
ASSYLTGGMNTEAF
>TRBJ2-3|.|TRBV11-2
ASSLGTAYTQY
>TRBJ1-5|TRBD1|TRBV12-5
ASGTGQGGSNQPQH
>TRBJ1-1|.|TRBV29-1
SVDQGSTVDTEAF
>TRBJ1-2|.|TRBV19
ASSKDRANYGYT
>TRBJ1-1|.|TRBV19
ASSIEGSTEAF
>TRBJ1-1|.|TRBV6-6
ASIQTEGGTEAF
>TRBJ1-6|.|TRBV2
ASTQGTYNSPLH
>TRBJ2-3|.|TRBV5-1
ASSLSGDTDTQY
>TRBJ1-2|.|TRBV4-1
ASSPFPFRGRDYGYT
>TRBJ2-7|TRBD1|TRBV29-1
SGNRGNYEQY
>TRBJ1-1|.|TRBV9
ASTETGQGFTEAF
>TRBJ2-3|.|TRBV5-6
ASSRQIKRTSTDTQY